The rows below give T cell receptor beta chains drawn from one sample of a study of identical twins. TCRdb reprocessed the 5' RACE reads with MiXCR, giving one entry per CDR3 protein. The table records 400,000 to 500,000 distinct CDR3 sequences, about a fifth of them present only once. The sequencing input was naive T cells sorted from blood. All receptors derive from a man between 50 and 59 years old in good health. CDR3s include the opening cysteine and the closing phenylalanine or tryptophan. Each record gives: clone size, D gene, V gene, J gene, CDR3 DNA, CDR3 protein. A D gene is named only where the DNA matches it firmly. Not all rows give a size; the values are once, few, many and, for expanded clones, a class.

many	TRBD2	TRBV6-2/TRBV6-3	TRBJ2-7	TGTGCCAGCATGATGACTAGCGGGGCCTACGAGCAGTACTTC	CASMMTSGAYEQYF
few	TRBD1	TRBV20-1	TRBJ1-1	TGCAGTGCAAAGGACAGGGGGCGCGGGAACACTGAAGCTTTCTTT	CSAKDRGRGNTEAFF
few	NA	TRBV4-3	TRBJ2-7	TGCGCCAGCAGCCAAGACTATCAGGAAACCTACGAGCAGTACTTC	CASSQDYQETYEQYF
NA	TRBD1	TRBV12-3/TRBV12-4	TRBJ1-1	TGTGCCAGCCGGACAGGGGTTGAGGGCACTGAAGCTTTCTTT	CASRTGVEGTEAFF
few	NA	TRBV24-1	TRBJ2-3	TGTGCCACCAGTGATCCGGGACAATTTGGAGATACGCAGTATTTT	CATSDPGQFGDTQYF
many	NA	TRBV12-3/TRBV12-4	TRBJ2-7	TGTGCCAGCAGTTTATTGGGGGTGGCGATCTACGAGCAGTACTTC	CASSLLGVAIYEQYF
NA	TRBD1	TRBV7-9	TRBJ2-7	TGTGCCAGCAGCCGGCGACAGGGGGCGCAGAACCACGAGCAGTACTTC	CASSRRQGAQNHEQYF
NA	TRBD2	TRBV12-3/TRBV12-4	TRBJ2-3	TGTGCCAGCAGACTTAGCGGGGCTAGCACAGATACGCAGTATTTT	CASRLSGASTDTQYF
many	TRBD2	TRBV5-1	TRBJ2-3	TGCGCCAGCGACCCCGGTAGCGGGAGTGGGACAGATACGCAGTATTTT	CASDPGSGSGTDTQYF
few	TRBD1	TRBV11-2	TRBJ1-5	TGTGCCAGCAGCATGATTTACCGGGACAGGGAATCGAATCAGCCCCAGCATTTT	CASSMIYRDRESNQPQHF
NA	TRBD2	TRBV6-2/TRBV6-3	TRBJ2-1	TGTGCCAGCAGTTATCAAGCGGGACCCAATGAGCAGTTCTTC	CASSYQAGPNEQFF
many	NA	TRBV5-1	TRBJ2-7	TGCGCCAGCAGCTCATCGGACAGATACGAGCAGTACTTC	CASSSSDRYEQYF
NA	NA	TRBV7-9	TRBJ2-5	TGTGCCAGCAGCTTGTCCTGGGCGGGTCAAGAGACCCAGTACTTC	CASSLSWAGQETQYF
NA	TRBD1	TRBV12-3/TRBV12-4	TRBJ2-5	TGTGCCAGCAGTTTAGCGAGGTCAGGGGGAGAGACCCAGTACTTC	CASSLARSGGETQYF
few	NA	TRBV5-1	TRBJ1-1	TGCGCCAGCAGCTGGTCGTCGAGGAACACTGAAGCTTTCTTT	CASSWSSRNTEAFF
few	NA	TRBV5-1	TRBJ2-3	TGCGCCAGCAGCTTTGGTACTAGCACAGATACGCAGTATTTT	CASSFGTSTDTQYF
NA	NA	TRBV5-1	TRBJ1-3	TGCGCCAGCAGCGAGCCCGCGGGGAACGGAAACACCATATATTTT	CASSEPAGNGNTIYF
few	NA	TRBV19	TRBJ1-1	TGTGCCAGTAGTAACACAGGGTTTAAGACTGAAGCTTTCTTT	CASSNTGFKTEAFF
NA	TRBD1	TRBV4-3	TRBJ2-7	TGCGCCAGCAGCCCCGTACAGGGGGCGTACGAGCAGTACTTC	CASSPVQGAYEQYF
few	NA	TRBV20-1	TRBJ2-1	TGCAGTGCTAGTGGCAGGGGATCCTACAATGAGCAGTTCTTC	CSASGRGSYNEQFF
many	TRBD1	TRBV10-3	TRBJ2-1	TGTGCCATCAGTGAGTCTTGGGACAGTTCCTACAATGAGCAGTTCTTC	CAISESWDSSYNEQFF
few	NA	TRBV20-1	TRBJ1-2	TGCAGTGCAACCCCAGGGGTAGGCTATGGCTACACCTTC	CSATPGVGYGYTF
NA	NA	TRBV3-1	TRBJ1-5	TGTGCCAGCAGCCAAGGGATTTTGGGGAATCAGCCCCAGCATTTT	CASSQGILGNQPQHF
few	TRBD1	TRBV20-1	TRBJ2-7	TGCAGTGCTGGGGCCAGGGGGAGAATCTACGAGCAGTACTTC	CSAGARGRIYEQYF
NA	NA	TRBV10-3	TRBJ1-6	TGTGCCATCAGTGCCGGGACTCGGGATTCACCCCTCCACTTT	CAISAGTRDSPLHF
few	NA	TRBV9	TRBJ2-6	TGTGCCAGCAGCCTCACACAGTACTCTGGGGCCAACGTCCTGACTTTC	CASSLTQYSGANVLTF
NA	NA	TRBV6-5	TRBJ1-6	TGTGCCAGCAGTTACGACGTGGGCAGCTCCTATAATTCACCCCTCCACTTT	CASSYDVGSSYNSPLHF
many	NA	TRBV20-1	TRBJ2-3	TGCAGTGGGCTAAGGCTTAGCACAGATACGCAGTATTTT	CSGLRLSTDTQYF
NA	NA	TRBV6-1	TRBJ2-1	TGTGCCAGCAGACCGCAAGGCGGGACATTTTGGATCTTC	CASRPQGGTFWIF
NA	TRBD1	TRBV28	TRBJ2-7	TGTGCCAGCAGTTTATTTCCTCCGGGACAGGCCTACGAGCAGTACTTC	CASSLFPPGQAYEQYF
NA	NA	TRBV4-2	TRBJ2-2	TGTGCCAGCAGCCAAAATCTCGAGAACGGGGAGCTGTTTTTT	CASSQNLENGELFF
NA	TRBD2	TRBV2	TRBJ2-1	TGTGCCACCGAACCGGGACTAGCGGGACCAATCCTCTACAATGAGCAGTTCTTC	CATEPGLAGPILYNEQFF
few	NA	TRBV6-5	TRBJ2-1	TGTGCCAGCAGTTACGGTGGTGGGCTGGGCTCCTCAAACAATGAGCAGTTCTTC	CASSYGGGLGSSNNEQFF
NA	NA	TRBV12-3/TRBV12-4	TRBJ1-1	TGTGCCAGCAGATCTTCCCCGGTAACTGAAGCTTTCTTT	CASRSSPVTEAFF
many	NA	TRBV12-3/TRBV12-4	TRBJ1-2	TGTGCCAGCAGTGGGGGGTTTTCTGGCTACACCTTC	CASSGGFSGYTF
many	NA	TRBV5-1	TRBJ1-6	TGCGCCAGCAGCTTGGCCGGGCCCAATTATTCACCCCTCCACTTT	CASSLAGPNYSPLHF
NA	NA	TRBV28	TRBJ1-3	TGTGCCAGCAGCCGTTGGAGCAACACCATATATTTT	CASSRWSNTIYF
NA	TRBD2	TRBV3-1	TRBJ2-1	TGTGCCAGCAGCCAGCAGCCGGGACTAGCGGGAGGGCCGGGCAATGAGCAGTTCTTC	CASSQQPGLAGGPGNEQFF
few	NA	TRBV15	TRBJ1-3	TGTGCCACCAGCAAACGCCTGGGTGGGGACTCTGGAAACACCATATATTTT	CATSKRLGGDSGNTIYF
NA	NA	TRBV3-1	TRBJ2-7	TGTGCCAGCAGCCAAGCACAGGGTAGCTCCTACGAGCAGTACTTC	CASSQAQGSSYEQYF
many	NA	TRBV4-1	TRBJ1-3	TGCGCCAGCAGCCAAGGGCCAGGAATCAACACCATATATTTT	CASSQGPGINTIYF
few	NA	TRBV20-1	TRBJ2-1	TGCAGTGCTAGAACACACAGGGGGGGGAGCTCCTACAATGAGCAGTTCTTC	CSARTHRGGSSYNEQFF